A single count supports the clone carrying this T cell receptor (beta chain). Its specificity is unknown. Time point: pre-treatment sample, taken before nivolumab and TIL therapy. The immunoSEQ assay was v3. Survey-level samples got roughly 1.9 million read pairs; deep-level samples got roughly 5-6.5 million. Assay used: immunoSEQ multiplex PCR; TCRdb lists only in-frame clones, some missing. The sample consists of approximately 30,000 clones, 70% to 80% of them appearing once. The data were obtained in a study of TIL therapy for anti-PD-1-resistant metastatic lung cancer. Study-wide background: Half of patients were current or former smokers. Tumors carried a median about 1.5 non-synonymous mutations per megabase.

V dropped 4 bases and J dropped 5; count of bases not matched to a gene: 3. The CDR3 has 14 residues. Germline assignment: CDR1 LGHNA and CDR2 YNFKEQ. Findings and limits, study-wide: The cohort had more treatment-naive, never-smoker and oncogene-addicted patients than typical.

The specimen comprised blood, sampled at baseline. This clonotype originated in a woman aged 30 to 85 with non-small cell lung cancer. V is TRBV4-2 and J is TRBJ2-2, with 8 bases lining up with TRBD1. The CDR3 region is CASSLNRGTGELFF. CDR3 DNA: TGTGCCAGCAGCCTAAACAGGGGGACCGGGGAGCTGTTTTTT.